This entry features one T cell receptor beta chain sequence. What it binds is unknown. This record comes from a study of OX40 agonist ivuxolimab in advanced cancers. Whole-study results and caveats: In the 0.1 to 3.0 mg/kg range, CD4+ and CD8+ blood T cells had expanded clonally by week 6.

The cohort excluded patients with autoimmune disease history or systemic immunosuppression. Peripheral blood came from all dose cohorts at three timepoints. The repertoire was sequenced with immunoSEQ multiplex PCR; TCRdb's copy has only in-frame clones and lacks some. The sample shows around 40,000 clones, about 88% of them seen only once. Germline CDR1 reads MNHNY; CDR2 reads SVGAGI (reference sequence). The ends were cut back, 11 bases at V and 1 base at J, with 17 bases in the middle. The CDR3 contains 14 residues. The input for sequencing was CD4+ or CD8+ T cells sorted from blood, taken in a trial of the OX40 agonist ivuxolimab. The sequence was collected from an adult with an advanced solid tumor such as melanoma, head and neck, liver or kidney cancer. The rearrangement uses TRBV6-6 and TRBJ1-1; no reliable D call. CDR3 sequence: CAARLSEGNTEAFF. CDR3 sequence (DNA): TGTGCCGCGAGGCTTTCCGAAGGGAACACTGAAGCTTTCTTT.